The clone carrying this TCR beta chain appeared many times. No antigen is known for it. These data are taken from a study of T cells in Graves' hyperthyroidism and ophthalmopathy. Whole-study findings and limits: Ophthalmopathy, as predicted by the model, came a median about six months after the prediction.

TCR beta CDR3 regions were amplified from RNA. The primer set for the first-round RT-PCR of the TCR CDR3 was HTBI. TCRdb reprocessed the multiplex PCR reads with MiXCR, giving one entry per CDR3 protein. The sample yields hundreds of thousands of distinct CDR3 sequences, about 14% seen once. Germline CDR1 LGHDT, CDR2 YNNKEL (reference sequence). The CDR3 length is 14 residues. V lost 3 bases and J lost 6, with 12 bases in between. This chain links TRBV3-1 with TRBJ1-5; D remains unclear. Sample: blood. The clonotype originates from a woman between 18 and 29 years old with Graves' hyperthyroidism. CDR3 sequence (DNA): TGTGCCAGCAGCCACCTAGGAAGTGCTCAGCCCCAGCATTTT. Translated, it gives CASSHLGSAQPQHF.